Listed here is a single T cell receptor beta chain. Per the original data handling: Amplification from reference gene primers served as the basis for estimated nucleated cell counts. Repertoires were generated with immunoSEQ multiplex PCR, while TCRdb's copy carries only in-frame clones and drops some. The V and J calls and the clone size are those of that table, but D and trimming were determined from the DNA. The table includes hundreds of thousands of clones, 80% to 90% detected once. V lost 1 base, J lost 2 bases, and 3 bases stayed unmatched. CDR3 length: 15 residues. Per the germline V gene, CDR1 is GTSNPN and CDR2 is SVGIG (reference sequence). This entry belongs to a study of blood T cell repertoires in COVID-19. Two negative PCRs, clearance, or symptom resolution characterized the recovered Cohort 3 donors.

The V call is TRBV30, the J call TRBJ2-1, with TRBD1 identical over 9 bases. Sequencing was performed on PBMCs or T cells enriched from blood (not recorded which). This receptor was taken from a woman aged 18-30 years who had recovered from COVID-19. The CDR3 protein is CAWSAGQGPYNEQFF. As DNA, the CDR3 is TGTGCCTGGAGTGCGGGACAGGGCCCCTACAATGAGCAGTTCTTC.